Listed below are T cell receptor beta chains from one sample, sequenced in a study of shared clonotypes between healthy human individuals. Repertoires were generated with immunoSEQ multiplex PCR, while TCRdb's copy carries only in-frame clones and drops some. The sample has some 2,000,000 clones; 90% to 97% are singletons. The sample consisted of naive CD4+ T cells sorted from blood. All receptors come from a man between 18 and 29 years old in good health. Each CDR3 is given with its conserved first and last residue. The order of the fields is J gene, D gene, clone size, V gene, CDR3 DNA, CDR3 protein. The D gene is left open where the match is weak. Expanded clones get a size class; other rows say once, few or many, or leave the size out.

J: TRBJ2-6
D: TRBD1
size: -
V: TRBV5-3
DNA: TGTGCCAGAAGCTGCTCTGGGACAGGGTCTACTGGGGCCAACGTCCTGACTTTC
CDR3: CARSCSGTGSTGANVLTF

J: TRBJ1-2
D: TRBD1
size: -
V: TRBV2
DNA: TGTGCCAGCAGAGAGTCAGGGGGGGACTATGGCTACACCTTC
CDR3: CASRESGGDYGYTF

J: TRBJ2-2
D: -
size: -
V: TRBV4-3
DNA: TGCGCCAGCAGCCAAGTAGCTAGGTCCGGGGAGCTGTTTTTT
CDR3: CASSQVARSGELFF

J: TRBJ2-2
D: -
size: once
V: TRBV9
DNA: TGTGCCAGCAGCGTAGAGAACCGGGGGACGAACACCGGGGAGCTGTTTTTT
CDR3: CASSVENRGTNTGELFF

J: TRBJ2-3
D: -
size: -
V: TRBV4-3
DNA: TGCGCCAGCAGCCAAGATCGCTTGGATACGCAGTATTTT
CDR3: CASSQDRLDTQYF

J: TRBJ2-7
D: -
size: -
V: TRBV5-1
DNA: TGCGCCAGCGCAGGGGAGGGCGAGCAGTACTTC
CDR3: CASAGEGEQYF

J: TRBJ2-7
D: TRBD1
size: -
V: TRBV7-7
DNA: TGTGCTAGCAGCTCTACTCAGGGGGCGTACGAGCAGTACTTC
CDR3: CASSSTQGAYEQYF

J: TRBJ2-3
D: TRBD2
size: -
V: TRBV30
DNA: TGTGCCTGGAGATTAGCGGGAGCTACAGATACGCAGTATTTT
CDR3: CAWRLAGATDTQYF

J: TRBJ1-1
D: -
size: -
V: TRBV5-1
DNA: TGCGCCAGCAGCTTTAGAGGGAACACTGAAGCTTTCTTT
CDR3: CASSFRGNTEAFF

J: TRBJ1-4
D: -
size: -
V: TRBV5-1
DNA: TGCGCCAGCAGCTTGAGGGGAACAACTAATGAAAAACTGTTTTTT
CDR3: CASSLRGTTNEKLFF

J: TRBJ2-7
D: -
size: once
V: TRBV30
DNA: TGTGCCTGGAGTCCCGGGCCAGGGGAGCAGTACTTC
CDR3: CAWSPGPGEQYF

J: TRBJ2-5
D: TRBD2
size: once
V: TRBV9
DNA: TGTGCCAGCAGCGTAGGAGGAAGCGGGGTAGGGGAGACCCAGTACTTC
CDR3: CASSVGGSGVGETQYF

J: TRBJ2-4
D: TRBD2
size: -
V: TRBV7-9
DNA: TGTGCCAGCAGCTATAGCGGGTTAGCCAAAAACATTCAGTACTTC
CDR3: CASSYSGLAKNIQYF

J: TRBJ1-2
D: -
size: -
V: TRBV6-5
DNA: TGTGCCAGCAGACAGGCGCCTCTCGGCTACACCTTC
CDR3: CASRQAPLGYTF

J: TRBJ2-3
D: -
size: -
V: TRBV2
DNA: TGTGCCAGCAGTGGCAGTCGGGGCAAGGGTCATACGCAGTATTTT
CDR3: CASSGSRGKGHTQYF

J: TRBJ2-5
D: TRBD1
size: -
V: TRBV30
DNA: TGTGCCTGGAGTCCGGGACAGGGCTACCAAGAGACCCAGTACTTC
CDR3: CAWSPGQGYQETQYF

J: TRBJ2-7
D: TRBD2
size: -
V: TRBV7-9
DNA: TGTGCCAGCAGCTTAGCTGGACTAGCGGGAATTGAGCAGTACTTC
CDR3: CASSLAGLAGIEQYF

J: TRBJ2-3
D: TRBD1
size: -
V: TRBV5-1
DNA: TGCGCCAGCAGCCTTGAGGGGGCTTTAAGCACAGATACGCAGTATTTT
CDR3: CASSLEGALSTDTQYF

J: TRBJ2-7
D: -
size: -
V: TRBV18
DNA: TGTGCCAGCTCACCACCGACCGAGCAGTACTTC
CDR3: CASSPPTEQYF

J: TRBJ1-5
D: TRBD1
size: -
V: TRBV7-9
DNA: TGTGCCAGCAGCCTTACAGGGGACAATCAGCCCCAGCATTTT
CDR3: CASSLTGDNQPQHF

J: TRBJ2-7
D: -
size: -
V: TRBV25-1
DNA: TGTGCCAGCAGTGAGGTCACGACGGGAAACTACGAGCAGTACTTC
CDR3: CASSEVTTGNYEQYF

J: TRBJ2-2
D: -
size: -
V: TRBV9
DNA: TGTGCCAGCAGCGTAGCCGGGGGGCTAGCGGTGAACACCGGGGAGCTGTTTTTT
CDR3: CASSVAGGLAVNTGELFF

J: TRBJ1-6
D: -
size: -
V: TRBV5-4
DNA: TGTGCCAGCAGCTGGGGGGAGGGCAAGAATTCACCCCTCCACTTT
CDR3: CASSWGEGKNSPLHF

J: TRBJ2-1
D: TRBD1
size: -
V: TRBV14
DNA: TGTGCCAGCAGCCTACTAAAGTCGGGACAGTTCAATGAGCAGTTCTTC
CDR3: CASSLLKSGQFNEQFF

J: TRBJ1-6
D: -
size: -
V: TRBV5-6
DNA: TGTGCCAGCAGCTTAGTAGGCTGGCAGGGCAATTCACCCCTCCACTTT
CDR3: CASSLVGWQGNSPLHF

J: TRBJ2-7
D: -
size: -
V: TRBV7-9
DNA: TGTGCCAGCAGCCCCAGATACGAGCAGTACTTC
CDR3: CASSPRYEQYF

J: TRBJ1-2
D: TRBD1
size: -
V: TRBV11-2
DNA: TGTGCCAGCAGCTTAGCTGAGACAGGGATCGGCTACACCTTC
CDR3: CASSLAETGIGYTF

J: TRBJ2-1
D: -
size: -
V: TRBV10-3
DNA: TGTGCCATCAGCCCCGGACCCTACAATGAGCAGTTCTTC
CDR3: CAISPGPYNEQFF

J: TRBJ1-4
D: -
size: -
V: TRBV6-1
DNA: TGTGCCAGCAGCCCCAGCAGGGGACCTCTTGAAAAACTGTTTTTT
CDR3: CASSPSRGPLEKLFF

J: TRBJ1-2
D: -
size: few
V: TRBV20-1
DNA: TGCAGTGCGGATGGCTACACCTTC
CDR3: CSADGYTF

J: TRBJ2-6
D: TRBD1
size: -
V: TRBV28
DNA: TGTGCCAGCAGCACAGGGGCCTCCGGGGCCAACGTCCTGACTTTC
CDR3: CASSTGASGANVLTF

J: TRBJ2-7
D: TRBD1
size: -
V: TRBV29-1
DNA: TGCAGCGTTGTCGGGACAGGGATCTACGAGCAGTACTTC
CDR3: CSVVGTGIYEQYF

J: TRBJ1-5
D: -
size: -
V: TRBV19
DNA: TGTGCCAGTAGTAAAGTCGGGCCGGGGAATAGCAATCAGCCCCAGCATTTT
CDR3: CASSKVGPGNSNQPQHF

J: TRBJ2-3
D: TRBD2
size: -
V: TRBV11-2
DNA: TGTGCCAGCAGCTTAGTGCTAGCGGGAAGGCGGAGCACAGATACGCAGTATTTT
CDR3: CASSLVLAGRRSTDTQYF

J: TRBJ2-2
D: -
size: -
V: TRBV7-3
DNA: TGTGCCAGCAAGACATACACCGGGGAGCTGTTTTTT
CDR3: CASKTYTGELFF

J: TRBJ2-2
D: TRBD1
size: -
V: TRBV6-5
DNA: TGTGCCAGCAGTCGGACAGGGGGAGACACCGGGGAGCTGTTTTTT
CDR3: CASSRTGGDTGELFF

J: TRBJ1-4
D: -
size: once
V: TRBV28
DNA: TGTGCCAGCACCCAGACAGGACCCAATGAAAAACTGTTTTTT
CDR3: CASTQTGPNEKLFF

J: TRBJ2-7
D: -
size: -
V: TRBV6-5
DNA: TGTGCCACCCAAATGTCGGGACACCCCGCCTACGAGCAGTACTTC
CDR3: CATQMSGHPAYEQYF

J: TRBJ1-2
D: TRBD1
size: -
V: TRBV27
DNA: TGTGCCTCCGGACCGGGACAGTCACTTTATGGCTACACCTTC
CDR3: CASGPGQSLYGYTF

J: TRBJ1-5
D: -
size: -
V: TRBV4-3
DNA: TGCGCCAGCAGCCAAGAGAAAGGAAATCAGCCCCAGCATTTT
CDR3: CASSQEKGNQPQHF

J: TRBJ1-1
D: -
size: -
V: TRBV6-1
DNA: TGTGCCAGCAGTGAACTTGGTATCAAGACCATCGAAGCTTTCTTT
CDR3: CASSELGIKTIEAFF